These 32 T cell receptor beta chains were all obtained from the same sample, sequenced in a study of cytomegalovirus exposure and HLA in healthy donors. PCR employed 60 Vbeta and 13 Jbeta primers. Profiled with immunoSEQ multiplex PCR; TCRdb holds only in-frame clones, not every one. The sample lists 110,000 to 150,000 clones; 65% to 80% were seen once. The sequenced sample was PBMCs. These receptors were taken from a woman between 40 and 55 years old in good health and CMV-seronegative.

The rearrangement joins TRBV2 to TRBJ2-1; TRBD1 is a possible D gene (6 bases). Trimming stripped 4 bases from V and 10 bases from J, with 14 bases between. This CDR3 is 13 amino acids long. Germline CDR1 and CDR2: SNHLY and FYNNEI. As DNA, the CDR3 is TGTGCCAGCAGTGTTCAGGGGTTTGGGGAGCAGTTCTTC. It specifies CASSVQGFGEQFF.

The chain uses TRBV4-1 and TRBJ2-1, with TRBD1 matching 7 bases. V lost 5 bases to trimming and J lost 2 bases; unmatched junction nucleotides: 9. The germline V gene has CDR1 MGHRA and CDR2 YSYEKL. The length of the CDR3 is 16 residues. In DNA form, the CDR3 reads TGCGCCAGCAGCAGTCCTCGACAGGGCACCTACAATGAGCAGTTCTTC. Amino acids: CASSSPRQGTYNEQFF.

V usage is TRBV5-1 and J usage is TRBJ2-7; perhaps TRBD2 as D (5 bases). Trimming took off 0 bases at V and 0 bases at J, with 7 bases between the two ends. Germline V CDR1 and CDR2: SGHRS, YFSETQ. This CDR3 has 14 amino acids. The DNA of the CDR3 is TGCGCCAGCAGCTTGGCCGGGAACTCCTACGAGCAGTACTTC. Protein sequence: CASSLAGNSYEQYF.

In its sample, this clone was seen many times. The V call is TRBV6-5, the J call TRBJ2-1, with D perhaps matching TRBD1 (5 bases). Trimming took off 2 bases at V and 12 bases at J, with 14 bases between the two ends. This CDR3 comprises 13 residues. CDR1 is MNHEY and CDR2 is SVGAGI in the germline V gene. In DNA form, the CDR3 reads TGTGCCAGCAGTTACGGGGCCGGGCTCGGGCAGTTCTTC. Its translation is CASSYGAGLGQFF.

Here the CDR3 reads CASSFLAGGFNEQFF. The DNA of the CDR3 is TGTGCCAGCAGCTTTCTAGCGGGAGGGTTCAATGAGCAGTTCTTC. The chain uses TRBV7-9 and TRBJ2-1; 12 bases agree with TRBD2. J lost 6 bases, V lost 3 bases, and 3 bases had no gene match. Germline V lookup: CDR1 SEHNR, CDR2 FQNEAQ (reference sequence). The CDR3 covers 15 residues.

This clone was observed a handful of times. The genes are TRBV6-5 and TRBJ1-1; D possibly corresponds to TRBD1 (5 bases). Germline V gene lookup returns CDR1 MNHEY and CDR2 SVGAGI. This CDR3 is built from 13 residues. Trimming removed 5 bases from V and 6 bases from J, with 13 bases in between. The CDR3 DNA follows: TGTGCCAGCAGTCAAGCAGGGACTTCTGAAGCTTTCTTT. Its protein is CASSQAGTSEAFF.

This CDR3 reads CASSYLGTVSYEQYF. CDR3 coding DNA: TGTGCCAGCAGTTACTTGGGGACAGTAAGTTACGAGCAGTACTTC. The chain combines TRBV6-5 with TRBJ2-7, with TRBD1 matching 7 bases. The CDR3 is 15 amino acids. Germline assignment: CDR1 MNHEY and CDR2 SVGAGI. The V gene end was trimmed by 1 base and the J gene end by 4 bases; junction bases not matched to a gene: 7.

The rearrangement joins TRBV19 to TRBJ1-6; 7 bases fit TRBD1. The length of the CDR3 is 16 residues. Germline assignment: CDR1 LNHDA and CDR2 SQIVND (reference sequence). J was trimmed by 1 base and V by 8 bases; bases with no gene match: 8. This CDR3 reads CASDAGGSSYNSPLHF. In DNA form, the CDR3 reads TGTGCCAGTGACGCAGGGGGATCGTCCTATAATTCACCCCTCCACTTT.

The gene calls are TRBV10-2 and TRBJ2-1; 11 bases are shared with TRBD2. The CDR3 is 14 residues long. J lost 7 bases, V lost 6 bases, and 5 bases had no gene match. The V gene's germline CDR1 is WSHSY and CDR2 SAAADI. The CDR3 region is CASRLAGDGNEQFF. Written as DNA, the CDR3 is TGCGCCAGCAGACTAGCGGGAGATGGTAATGAGCAGTTCTTC.

The chain links TRBV7-7 to TRBJ2-7; TRBD2 agrees at 7 bases. The CDR3 loop spans 14 amino acids. The V segment lost 5 bases and the J segment 7 bases; nucleotides outside the gene matches: 11. The germline CDR1 and CDR2 sequences are SSHAT and FNYEAQ (reference sequence). The chain's CDR3 is CASSRGPSGGEQYF. The CDR3 region has the DNA TGTGCCAGCAGCCGTGGCCCTAGCGGCGGGGAGCAGTACTTC.

The DNA of the CDR3 is TGCGCCAGCAGCTGGAACGGGGGGATTGAAGCTTTCTTT. Translating gives CASSWNGGIEAFF. The chain has TRBV5-1 and TRBJ1-1, with TRBD1 as a possible D gene (5 bases). The CDR3 runs 13 residues. Germline V gene data show CDR1 as SGHRS and CDR2 as YFSETQ. Between the trimmed V and J ends, which lost 3 bases and 7 bases, there was a span of 13 bases.

In this sample, this clone turned up once. The chain is built from TRBV30 and TRBJ1-2, with a weak D call TRBD1 (6 bases). Trimming removed 0 bases from V and 7 bases from J, with 18 bases in between. The CDR3 runs to 15 residues. Germline V gene lookup returns CDR1 GTSNPN and CDR2 SVGIG (reference sequence). This CDR3 is CAWSVDVTGFSGYTF. CDR3 nucleotides: TGTGCCTGGAGTGTGGACGTTACAGGGTTCTCTGGCTACACCTTC.

Regarding this clone: One end of the junction does not line up with germline, which may come from a read error. J is TRBJ2-2 and V is TRBV7-9; D is unclear. The CDR3 loop spans 11 amino acids. Germline loops: CDR1 SEHNR, CDR2 FQNEAQ (reference sequence). The CDR3 DNA is TGTTCCAGCAGCCCTACCGGGGAGCTGTTTTTT. Protein sequence: CSSSPTGELFF.

J is TRBJ1-2 and V is TRBV7-9; D call uncertain. This CDR3 has 13 residues. V was clipped by 5 bases and J by 0 bases, with 7 bases between them. Looked up from germline, CDR1 is SEHNR and CDR2 is FQNEAQ (reference sequence). CDR3 in DNA: TGTGCCAGCAGCGAAAGAGCTAACTATGGCTACACCTTC. Translated, it gives CASSERANYGYTF.

This sequence joins TRBV10-1 and TRBJ2-7; 11 bases line up with TRBD1. Germline V gene lookup returns CDR1 WNHNN and CDR2 SYGVQD (reference sequence). The trim removed 3 bases at V and 3 bases at J, leaving 4 bases unmatched. CDR3 length equals 15 residues. CDR3 in DNA: TGCGCCAGCAGTGACCCCGGGACAGGGGGCTACGAGCAGTACTTC. This translates into CASSDPGTGGYEQYF.

Only a few counts were recorded for this clone. The V and J genes are TRBV5-4 and TRBJ2-7, with 7 positions matching TRBD2. There are 14 residues in the CDR3. CDR1 SGHNT and CDR2 YYREEE come from the germline V gene (reference sequence). The V and J ends lost 2 bases and 7 bases, in that order; junction bases with no gene match: 9. The CDR3 here is CASSFEREAREQYF. The DNA for the CDR3 is TGTGCCAGCAGCTTCGAGCGGGAAGCTAGGGAGCAGTACTTC.

V is TRBV10-3 and J is TRBJ1-2, with 9 bases that match TRBD1. The germline gives CDR1 ENHRY, CDR2 SYGVKD. The CDR3 sequence is 14 residues long. V trimming: 2 bases; J trimming: 8 bases; junction bases outside the gene matches: 6. CDR3 coding DNA: TGTGCCATCAGTGAGCCGTGGACAGGGGTGGGCTACACCTTC. As protein: CAISEPWTGVGYTF.

This clone was seen only a few times. The chain has TRBV18 and TRBJ1-5, with a tentative D call TRBD1 (5 bases). The CDR3 length is 13 residues. Trimming removed 2 bases from V and 7 bases from J, with 9 bases in between. CDR1 is KGHSH, CDR2 LQKENI, per germline. CDR3 region: CASSPVRGQPQHF. CDR3 sequence (DNA): TGTGCCAGCTCACCAGTTAGGGGACAGCCCCAGCATTTT.

With regard to this clone: Germline is not matched at one junction end, which may reflect a read error. The rearrangement joins TRBV7-9 to TRBJ2-1, with D possibly matching TRBD2 (6 bases). The germline V gene encodes CDR1 SEHNR and CDR2 FQNEAQ (reference sequence). This CDR3 is 15 amino acids long. Written as DNA, the CDR3 is TGTGCCAGCAGCTCCGGGACTCCATCCTATAATGAGCAGTTCTTC. Translated: CASSSGTPSYNEQFF.

In its sample, this clone was seen a few times. This sequence joins TRBV5-1 and TRBJ2-1, with 7 nucleotides matching TRBD2. This CDR3 has 15 residues. Germline V CDR1 and CDR2: SGHRS, YFSETQ. With V trimmed by 4 bases and J by 5 bases, 9 bases remained unmatched. As DNA, the CDR3 is TGCGCCAGCAGCCTACCGGGACTAACCGACAATGAGCAGTTCTTC. Protein product: CASSLPGLTDNEQFF.

This clone has just one count. The chain is built from TRBV2 and TRBJ2-5, with 7 bases fitting TRBD1. The CDR3 length is 14 residues. From germline, CDR1 is SNHLY and CDR2 FYNNEI. The V segment lost 6 bases and the J segment 5 bases; nucleotides outside the gene matches: 9. The CDR3 sequence: CASSSGTVAETQYF. CDR3 DNA: TGTGCCAGCAGCTCCGGGACAGTAGCGGAGACCCAGTACTTC.

The J gene is TRBJ2-3, the V gene TRBV30, with D unresolved. CDR1 and CDR2 from the germline V gene are GTSNPN and SVGIG (reference sequence). V was cut by 1 base and J by 4 bases, with 9 bases left in between. There are 13 residues in the CDR3. The CDR3 DNA sequence: TGTGCCTGGAGTGGGGCCTCTGCAGATACGCAGTATTTT. Translation: CAWSGASADTQYF.

The chain couples TRBV19 to TRBJ1-1; D is unresolved. Germline V CDR1 and CDR2: LNHDA, SQIVND (reference sequence). This CDR3 comprises 16 residues. Trimming stripped 7 bases from V and 1 base from J, with 19 bases between. CDR3 region: CASISSPGMGNTEAFF. CDR3 DNA sequence: TGTGCCAGTATTTCCTCGCCGGGGATGGGGAACACTGAAGCTTTCTTT.

The rearrangement uses TRBV2 and TRBJ1-2; no firm D call. This CDR3 is 14 amino acids long. CDR1 SNHLY and CDR2 FYNNEI come from the germline V gene. V gave up 4 bases and J gave up 0 bases, with 9 bases separating them. The CDR3 DNA reads as TGTGCCAGCAGTGTCCCGGAGACTAACTATGGCTACACCTTC. Amino acid sequence: CASSVPETNYGYTF.

This clone appeared a few times. The J gene is TRBJ2-7, the V gene TRBV6-1, with D perhaps matching TRBD1 (6 bases). This CDR3 spans 13 amino acids. Trimming pared 6 bases from V and 4 bases from J, leaving 13 bases between. Germline V gene data show CDR1 as MNHNS and CDR2 as SASEGT. The CDR3 nucleotides read TGTGCCAGCAGGGTTGGACAGAGATACGAGCAGTACTTC. It yields the protein CASRVGQRYEQYF.

Written as DNA, the CDR3 is TGTGCCAGCAGTCCCCCGAGGGGAGGGTCCACCGGGGAGCTGTTTTTT. Its translation is CASSPPRGGSTGELFF. This chain joins TRBV27 and TRBJ2-2; the match to TRBD2 covers 7 bases. CDR3 length: 16 residues. Trimming took 5 bases from V and 4 from J; bases not matched to a gene: 10. Germline CDR1 and CDR2: MNHEY and SMNVEV (reference sequence).

The chain carries TRBV10-1 and TRBJ2-7; 7 bases fit TRBD1. The germline gives CDR1 WNHNN, CDR2 SYGVQD (reference sequence). V gave up 0 bases and J gave up 5 bases; unmatched junction bases: 1. The CDR3 extends over 13 amino acids. The DNA for the CDR3 is TGCGCCAGCAGTGAGTCGACAGGGAACGAGCAGTACTTC. Its translation: CASSESTGNEQYF.

The rearrangement joins TRBV2 to TRBJ2-1; TRBD2 aligns across 10 bases. With 0 bases clipped from V and 8 bases from J, the junction kept 7 bases outside the gene matches. The CDR3 sequence is 16 residues long. Germline CDR1 reads SNHLY; CDR2 reads FYNNEI. The CDR3 region is CASSEALSSGGDEQFF. Written as DNA, the CDR3 is TGTGCCAGCAGTGAAGCGCTGTCTAGCGGGGGTGATGAGCAGTTCTTC.

This chain links TRBV19 with TRBJ2-1, with 10 bases fitting TRBD2. The CDR3 sequence is 17 residues long. Germline V gene lookup returns CDR1 LNHDA and CDR2 SQIVND (reference sequence). After removal of 3 bases from V and 3 bases from J, the junction contained 8 bases not matched to a gene. The CDR3: CASSISSGRSIYNEQFF. The CDR3, as DNA: TGTGCCAGTAGTATCTCTAGCGGGAGATCTATCTACAATGAGCAGTTCTTC.

V gene TRBV27 combines with J gene TRBJ1-2, with D unresolved. Per germline, CDR1 MNHEY and CDR2 SMNVEV (reference sequence). CDR3 length equals 13 residues. Trimming took off 4 bases at V and 8 bases at J, with 14 bases between the two ends. The CDR3 reads CASSSGGGWGYTF. CDR3 coding DNA: TGTGCCAGCAGTTCGGGAGGTGGGTGGGGCTACACCTTC.

The chain has TRBV5-1 and TRBJ1-1; the D gene is possibly TRBD1 (5 bases). The CDR3 totals 17 residues. Germline assignment: CDR1 SGHRS and CDR2 YFSETQ. The V and J ends lost 3 bases and 4 bases respectively, with 22 bases between them. The CDR3 loop reads CASSWGVLNTGTTEAFF. The DNA for the CDR3 is TGCGCCAGCAGCTGGGGGGTTCTTAACACGGGAACCACTGAAGCTTTCTTT.

V gene TRBV30 combines with J gene TRBJ1-6; no clear D gene. Trimming cost V 0 bases and J 7 bases, with 13 bases left between them. CDR1 and CDR2 (germline): GTSNPN, SVGIG (reference sequence). CDR3 length: 15 amino acids. The CDR3 nucleotides are TGTGCCTGGAGTGTCACGAGGGCAGTAAATTCACCCCTCCACTTT. This gives the protein CAWSVTRAVNSPLHF.